This is a list of T cell receptor beta chains from one sample in a study of long-term antiretroviral therapy in people with HIV. Generated by immunoSEQ multiplex PCR, the TCRdb table keeps only in-frame clones and is missing some. This table has tens of thousands of clones, approximately 94% appearing once. Specimen: unsorted PBMCs, collected around 9.2 years after starting antiretroviral therapy. The receptors were gathered from a young man with HIV. CDR3s include the opening cysteine and the closing phenylalanine or tryptophan. A D gene is named only where the DNA matches it firmly. Where a row states a size, it is once, few, many or the class of an expanded clone; other rows omit it.

>NA|TRBJ2-7|TRBV9|NA
CASSVGDGFYEQYF
TGTGCCAGCAGCGTAGGGGACGGATTTTACGAGCAGTACTTC
>NA|TRBJ2-3|TRBV6-5|TRBD2
CASSTGTSGTTQYF
TGTGCCAGCAGTACCGGGACTAGCGGGACCACGCAGTATTTT
>NA|TRBJ1-4|TRBV7-8|NA
CASSPPGARGLANEKLFF
TGTGCCAGCAGCCCCCCTGGGGCCCGAGGGTTGGCTAATGAAAAACTGTTTTTT
>NA|TRBJ1-2|TRBV5-1|TRBD1
CASSPLQGDSYGYTF
TGCGCCAGCAGCCCGTTACAGGGGGATAGCTATGGCTACACCTTC
>once|TRBJ2-7|TRBV27|NA
CASMGSYSYEQYF
TGTGCCAGCATGGGGTCTTACTCCTACGAGCAGTACTTC
>NA|TRBJ1-3|TRBV6-5|TRBD1
CASRRQGIGNTIYF
TGTGCCAGCAGAAGACAGGGTATAGGAAACACCATATATTTT
>NA|TRBJ1-1|TRBV7-9|NA
CASSQRDRATEAFF
TGTGCCAGCAGCCAGAGGGATCGTGCCACTGAAGCTTTCTTT
>NA|TRBJ1-1|TRBV7-2|NA
CASSPYTGTDTEAFF
TGTGCCAGCAGCCCCTATACTGGTACGGACACTGAAGCTTTCTTT
>NA|TRBJ2-2|TRBV5-1|NA
CASSLERGAGARELFF
TGCGCCAGCAGCTTGGAACGCGGGGCGGGGGCGAGGGAGCTGTTTTTT
>NA|TRBJ1-6|TRBV9|NA
CASSPGTGNNSPLHF
TGTGCCAGCAGCCCGGGGACGGGAAATAATTCACCCCTCCACTTT
>NA|TRBJ2-6|TRBV5-1|NA
CASSFSAGGANVLTF
TGCGCCAGCAGCTTTAGCGCAGGAGGGGCCAACGTCCTGACTTTC
>NA|TRBJ1-1|TRBV12-1|NA
CASSFSVNTEAFF
TGTGCCAGCAGCTTTTCCGTAAATACTGAAGCTTTCTTT
>NA|TRBJ2-1|TRBV5-6|NA
CASSLPGTKDHYNEQFF
TGTGCCAGCAGCTTGCCCGGGACGAAGGACCATTACAATGAGCAGTTCTTC
>NA|TRBJ2-7|TRBV6-6|NA
CASHRDYQPDEQYF
TGTGCCAGCCACCGGGATTATCAACCCGACGAGCAGTACTTC
>NA|TRBJ1-3|TRBV6-5|NA
CASSYSEAGNTIYF
TGTGCCAGCAGTTACTCCGAAGCTGGAAACACCATATATTTT
>NA|TRBJ1-4|TRBV5-1|NA
CASSSTTASNEKLFF
TGCGCCAGCAGCTCAACGACAGCTTCTAATGAAAAACTGTTTTTT
>NA|TRBJ1-5|TRBV4-1|TRBD1
CASSQDSRQGLSQPQHF
TGCGCCAGCAGCCAAGATTCCAGACAGGGATTAAGTCAGCCCCAGCATTTT
>NA|TRBJ2-7|TRBV9|NA
CASSPDLKAGIYEQYF
TGTGCCAGCAGCCCAGATCTTAAGGCGGGTATCTACGAGCAGTACTTC
>once|TRBJ2-5|TRBV5-1|TRBD1
CASRPWTGEETQYF
TGCGCCAGCAGGCCCTGGACAGGGGAAGAGACCCAGTACTTC
>NA|TRBJ1-2|TRBV7-9|NA
CASSSIRLEGGYTF
TGTGCCAGCAGCTCAATAAGGCTGGAGGGTGGCTACACCTTC
>NA|TRBJ2-5|TRBV7-3|TRBD2
CASSLGRGGTQETQYF
TGTGCCAGCAGCTTAGGGCGGGGGGGAACTCAAGAGACCCAGTACTTC
>NA|TRBJ2-7|TRBV7-9|NA
CASSPTAYYEQYF
TGTGCCAGCAGCCCCACGGCATATTACGAGCAGTACTTC
>NA|TRBJ1-3|TRBV18|NA
CASSPQGFGNTIYF
TGTGCCAGCTCACCCCAGGGTTTTGGAAACACCATATATTTT
>NA|TRBJ1-1|TRBV19|NA
CASSTRQVPLNTEAFF
TGTGCCAGTAGTACGAGGCAGGTCCCCCTGAACACTGAAGCTTTCTTT
>NA|TRBJ1-2|TRBV6-6|TRBD1
CASSYGGTGGAGYTF
TGTGCCAGCAGTTACGGGGGGACAGGGGGCGCGGGCTACACCTTC
>medium-sized|TRBJ2-7|TRBV25-1|NA
CATGPESYEQYF
TGTGCCACGGGCCCGGAATCCTACGAGCAGTACTTC
>NA|TRBJ2-1|TRBV9|NA
CASSPTGTVNEQFF
TGTGCCAGCAGCCCTACAGGGACGGTAAATGAGCAGTTCTTC
>NA|TRBJ2-5|TRBV27|TRBD1
CASSPETGDQETQYF
TGTGCCAGCAGTCCAGAGACAGGGGACCAAGAGACCCAGTACTTC
>few|TRBJ1-1|TRBV19|NA
CASLLGTEAFF
TGTGCCAGCCTACTGGGCACTGAAGCTTTCTTT
>NA|TRBJ2-2|TRBV5-1|TRBD2
CASSLTSAMGELFF
TGCGCCAGCAGCTTGACTAGCGCCATGGGGGAGCTGTTTTTT
>few|TRBJ1-6|TRBV6-5|NA
CASRPSSYNSPLHF
TGTGCCAGCAGACCAAGCTCCTATAATTCACCCCTCCACTTT
>once|TRBJ2-3|TRBV18|NA
CASSPLGTPDTQYF
TGTGCCAGCTCACCACTAGGTACACCAGATACGCAGTATTTT
>NA|TRBJ1-4|TRBV25-1|TRBD1
CASSERTGGLFGEKLFF
TGTGCCAGCAGTGAGAGGACAGGGGGCCTTTTTGGGGAAAAACTGTTTTTT
>NA|TRBJ1-4|TRBV28|NA
CASMATAGMELFF
TGTGCCAGCATGGCGACTGCGGGTATGGAACTGTTTTTT
>NA|TRBJ2-7|TRBV2|NA
CASTRGAEPYEQYF
TGTGCCAGCACCCGAGGGGCCGAACCCTACGAGCAGTACTTC
>NA|TRBJ1-1|TRBV7-9|NA
CASTSPGAEAFF
TGTGCCAGCACCAGTCCTGGAGCTGAAGCTTTCTTT
>NA|TRBJ1-2|TRBV6-6|TRBD1
CASRPPGQGNYGYTF
TGTGCCAGCAGACCACCGGGACAGGGAAACTATGGCTACACCTTC
>NA|TRBJ2-7|TRBV10-1|TRBD1
CASSVGTGGEQYF
TGCGCCAGCAGTGTTGGGACAGGAGGCGAGCAGTACTTC
>NA|TRBJ2-6|TRBV5-1|NA
CASSHRNLSSGANVLTF
TGCGCCAGCAGTCACAGGAATCTCAGCTCTGGGGCCAACGTCCTGACTTTC
>once|TRBJ1-1|TRBV6-5|NA
CAIPGGTEAFF
TGTGCCATTCCCGGGGGCACTGAAGCTTTCTTT
>NA|TRBJ2-5|TRBV28|TRBD2
CASSSNSGVRPETQYF
TGTGCCAGCAGTTCAAATAGCGGGGTGCGGCCTGAGACCCAGTACTTC
>NA|TRBJ2-5|TRBV5-1|NA
CASSLAGPQETQYF
TGCGCCAGCAGCTTGGCAGGTCCCCAAGAGACCCAGTACTTC
>NA|TRBJ2-2|TRBV5-4|NA
CASGTSMGAPNTGELFF
TGTGCCAGCGGGACCTCCATGGGGGCACCGAACACCGGGGAGCTGTTTTTT
>NA|TRBJ2-7|TRBV6-1|NA
CASRYRPSSYEQYF
TGTGCCAGCAGGTATAGACCCTCTTCCTACGAGCAGTACTTC
>NA|TRBJ1-6|TRBV2|TRBD1
CASSYRGGENSPLHF
TGTGCCAGCAGTTACAGGGGGGGAGAAAATTCACCCCTCCACTTT
>NA|TRBJ2-7|TRBV30|TRBD2
CALGLAGHYEQYF
TGTGCCCTCGGACTAGCGGGACACTACGAGCAGTACTTC
>NA|TRBJ1-1|TRBV9|TRBD1
CASSVLPTGGTEAFF
TGTGCCAGCAGCGTACTGCCGACAGGGGGCACTGAAGCTTTCTTT
>NA|TRBJ1-5|TRBV6-5|NA
CASRFGLNQPQHF
TGTGCCAGCAGGTTTGGGCTCAATCAGCCCCAGCATTTT
>NA|TRBJ2-5|TRBV20-1|NA
CSARDRGTQYF
TGCAGTGCTAGAGATCGGGGGACCCAGTACTTC
>NA|TRBJ1-4|TRBV29-1|NA
CSATREDEKLFF
TGCAGCGCTACAAGAGAAGACGAAAAACTGTTTTTT
>NA|TRBJ1-4|TRBV12-2|NA
CASRSKGGPSTYFNEKLFF
TGTGCAAGTCGCTCCAAGGGGGGGCCAAGTACTTATTTTAATGAAAAACTGTTTTTT